These T cell receptor beta chains were read from a single sample in a study of T cells after posttransplantation cyclophosphamide. TCRdb keeps only in-frame clones here, not all; method: immunoSEQ multiplex PCR. The profile shows some 12,000 clones, 85% to 95% of them singletons. Sequenced: naive CD8+ T cells sorted from PBMCs. The receptors shown here come from a man aged 25-45 years in good health and a related stem cell transplant donor. Each CDR3 is given with its conserved first and last residue. D genes are given only for firm matches. Clone size is stated in some rows and not others, as once, few, many or a class when expanded.

TRBV29-1	TRBJ2-2	.	once	CSVVSLAGELFF	TGCAGCGTTGTCTCTTTAGCGGGGGAGCTGTTTTTT
TRBV5-1	TRBJ2-7	TRBD1	.	CASSLSPSGTGAYEQYF	TGCGCCAGCAGCTTGTCCCCCTCCGGGACAGGGGCTTACGAGCAGTACTTC
TRBV7-9	TRBJ2-3	.	few	CASTLPPDTQYF	TGTGCCAGCACCTTACCCCCGGATACGCAGTATTTT
TRBV29-1	TRBJ1-4	TRBD1	.	CSVLTGTGEEKLFF	TGCAGCGTGCTAACCGGGACAGGGGAGGAAAAACTGTTTTTT
TRBV18	TRBJ2-2	.	.	CASSDQWTADTGELFF	TGTGCCAGCTCAGACCAGTGGACAGCGGATACCGGGGAGCTGTTTTTT
TRBV7-9	TRBJ2-7	.	.	CASSFAAESEQYF	TGTGCCAGCAGCTTCGCAGCGGAGAGCGAGCAGTACTTC
TRBV25-1	TRBJ2-3	.	once	CASSTTRSSKDTQYF	TGTGCCAGCAGTACGACTAGGTCGAGTAAGGATACGCAGTATTTT
TRBV5-1	TRBJ2-1	.	.	CAGSPTTNSNEQFF	TGCGCCGGTTCACCCACCACTAACTCCAATGAGCAGTTCTTC
TRBV11-2	TRBJ1-3	TRBD1	.	CASSFREDRAGNTIYF	TGTGCCAGCAGCTTCCGGGAGGACAGGGCTGGAAACACCATATATTTT
TRBV6-4	TRBJ1-6	.	.	CASSEDIYSPLHF	TGTGCCAGCAGTGAAGACATCTATTCACCCCTCCACTTT
TRBV27	TRBJ2-3	.	.	CASAMREPSTDTQYF	TGTGCCAGCGCCATGCGGGAACCTAGCACAGATACGCAGTATTTT
TRBV4-1	TRBJ1-1	.	.	CASSLIGRQHTEAFF	TGCGCCAGCAGCCTCATAGGGAGGCAACACACTGAAGCTTTCTTT
TRBV7-9	TRBJ2-1	TRBD2	.	CASSEAGTSGGEQFF	TGTGCCAGCAGCGAGGCCGGGACTAGCGGGGGAGAGCAGTTCTTC
TRBV6-1	TRBJ1-1	.	.	CASSELEFTEAFF	TGTGCCAGCAGTGAGTTGGAGTTCACTGAAGCTTTCTTT
TRBV27	TRBJ2-2	TRBD1	.	CASSLSQGAGELFF	TGTGCCAGCAGTTTATCCCAGGGGGCAGGGGAGCTGTTTTTT
TRBV28	TRBJ2-7	TRBD1	.	CASSLGDRVIGEQYF	TGTGCCAGCAGTTTAGGGGACAGGGTGATTGGCGAGCAGTACTTC
TRBV4-2	TRBJ1-2	TRBD1	.	CASSQEEGGGYGYTF	TGTGCCAGCAGCCAAGAGGAAGGGGGCGGCTATGGCTACACCTTC
TRBV7-8	TRBJ2-2	TRBD2	.	CASRSNPAGGPLLGELFF	TGTGCCAGCAGGTCTAACCCTGCGGGGGGGCCTTTGCTCGGGGAGCTGTTTTTT
TRBV11-2	TRBJ2-7	.	.	CASSLDPAYEQYF	TGTGCCAGCAGCTTAGATCCCGCCTACGAGCAGTACTTC
TRBV4-1	TRBJ1-2	.	.	CASSQGFGELDGYTF	TGCGCCAGCAGCCAAGGTTTCGGAGAGTTGGATGGCTACACCTTC
TRBV13	TRBJ2-5	.	.	CASSYRGLIETQYF	TGTGCCAGCAGCTATCGCGGGTTGATAGAGACCCAGTACTTC
TRBV19	TRBJ2-2	.	.	CASTPETNTGELFF	TGTGCCAGTACCCCGGAGACGAACACCGGGGAGCTGTTTTTT
TRBV5-6	TRBJ1-5	TRBD1	.	CASSLAGTDSNRPQHF	TGTGCCAGCAGCCTGGCCGGGACAGACAGCAATCGGCCCCAGCATTTT
TRBV4-2	TRBJ1-1	TRBD1	.	CASSQRLGQGAEAFF	TGTGCCAGCAGCCAGAGACTGGGGCAGGGGGCTGAAGCTTTCTTT
TRBV11-2	TRBJ2-2	TRBD2	.	CASSSGLAGVGELFF	TGTGCCAGCAGCTCGGGACTAGCGGGGGTCGGGGAGCTGTTTTTT
TRBV6-5	TRBJ1-2	TRBD1	.	CASRFRGQESLGYTF	TGTGCCAGCAGGTTTCGGGGACAGGAAAGTTTAGGCTACACCTTC
TRBV6-5	TRBJ2-3	.	.	CASIPGQGRADTQYF	TGTGCCAGCATTCCGGGGCAGGGGAGGGCAGATACGCAGTATTTT
TRBV27	TRBJ1-1	.	.	CASSLNAGMNTEAFF	TGTGCCAGCAGTTTAAATGCAGGGATGAACACTGAAGCTTTCTTT
TRBV5-1	TRBJ1-6	TRBD1	.	CASSQDRGSPLHF	TGCGCCAGCAGTCAGGACAGGGGTTCACCCCTCCACTTT